This T cell receptor beta chain is from a study of naive and memory T cell subsets. Looked up from germline, CDR1 is DFQATT and CDR2 is SNEGSKA (reference sequence). V lost 0 bases to trimming and J lost 6 bases, with 12 bases between them. The CDR3 is 14 residues long. An equimolar mix of two oligonucleotides served as the beta constant-region primer for TRBC1 and TRBC2. A 12-nucleotide UMI and the SP2 primer were added to the cDNA 3' end by oligonucleotide ligation. In TCRdb, the UMI-ligation and nested PCR reads were re-called with MiXCR into one record per CDR3 protein. The sample carries around 160,000 distinct CDR3 sequences, approximately 17% recorded once.

This chain connects TRBV20-1 to TRBJ1-5; perhaps TRBD1 as D (5 bases). The sample consisted of naive CD4+ T cells from blood. This receptor was identified in a human donor in good health. The DNA for the CDR3 is TGCAGTGCTAGAGATCTGAACAGGTCTCAGCCCCAGCATTTT. Amino acids: CSARDLNRSQPQHF.